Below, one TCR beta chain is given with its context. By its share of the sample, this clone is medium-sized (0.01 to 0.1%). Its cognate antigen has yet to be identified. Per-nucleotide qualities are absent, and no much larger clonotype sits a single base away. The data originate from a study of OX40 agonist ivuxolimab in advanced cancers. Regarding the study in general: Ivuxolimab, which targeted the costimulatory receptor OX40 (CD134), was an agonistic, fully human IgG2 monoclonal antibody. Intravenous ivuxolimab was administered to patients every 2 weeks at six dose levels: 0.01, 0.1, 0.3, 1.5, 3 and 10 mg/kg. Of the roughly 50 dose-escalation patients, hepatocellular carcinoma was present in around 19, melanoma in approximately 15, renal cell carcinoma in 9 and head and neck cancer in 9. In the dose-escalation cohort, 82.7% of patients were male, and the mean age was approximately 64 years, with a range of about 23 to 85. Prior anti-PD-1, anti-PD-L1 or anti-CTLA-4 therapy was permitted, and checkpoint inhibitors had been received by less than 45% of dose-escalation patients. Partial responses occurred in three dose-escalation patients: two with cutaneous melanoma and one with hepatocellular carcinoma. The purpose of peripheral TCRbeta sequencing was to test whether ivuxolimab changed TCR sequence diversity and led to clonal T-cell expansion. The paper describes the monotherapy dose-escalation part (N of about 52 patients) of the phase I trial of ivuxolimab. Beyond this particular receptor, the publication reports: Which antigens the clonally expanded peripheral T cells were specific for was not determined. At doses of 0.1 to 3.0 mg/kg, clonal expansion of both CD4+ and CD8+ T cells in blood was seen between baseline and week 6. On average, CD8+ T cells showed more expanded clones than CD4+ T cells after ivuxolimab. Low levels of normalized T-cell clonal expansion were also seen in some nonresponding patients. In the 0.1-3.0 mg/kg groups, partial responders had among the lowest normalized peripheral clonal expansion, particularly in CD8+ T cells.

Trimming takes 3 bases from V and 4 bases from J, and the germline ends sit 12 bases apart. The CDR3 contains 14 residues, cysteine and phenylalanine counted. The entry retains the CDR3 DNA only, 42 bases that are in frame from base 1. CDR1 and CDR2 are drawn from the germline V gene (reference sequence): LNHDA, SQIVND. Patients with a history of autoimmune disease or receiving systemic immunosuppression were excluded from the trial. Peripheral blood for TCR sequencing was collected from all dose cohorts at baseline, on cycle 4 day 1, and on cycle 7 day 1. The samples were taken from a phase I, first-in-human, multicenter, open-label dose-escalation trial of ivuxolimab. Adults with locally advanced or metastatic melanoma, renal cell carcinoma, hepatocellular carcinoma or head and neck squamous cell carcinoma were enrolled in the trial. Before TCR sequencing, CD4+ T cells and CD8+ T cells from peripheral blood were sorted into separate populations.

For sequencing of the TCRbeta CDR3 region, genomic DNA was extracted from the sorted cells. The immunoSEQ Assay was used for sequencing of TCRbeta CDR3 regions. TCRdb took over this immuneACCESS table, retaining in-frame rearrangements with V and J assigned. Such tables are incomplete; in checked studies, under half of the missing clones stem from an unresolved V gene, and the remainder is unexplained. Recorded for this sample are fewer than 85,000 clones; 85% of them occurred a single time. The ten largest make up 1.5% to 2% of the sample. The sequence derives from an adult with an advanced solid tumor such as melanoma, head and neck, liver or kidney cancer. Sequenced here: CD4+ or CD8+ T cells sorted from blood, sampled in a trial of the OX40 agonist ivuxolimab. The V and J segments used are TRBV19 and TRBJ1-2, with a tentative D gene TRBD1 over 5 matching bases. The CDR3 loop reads CASSIQGSFYGYTF. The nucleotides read TGTGCCAGTAGTATCCAGGGAAGCTTCTATGGCTACACCTTC.